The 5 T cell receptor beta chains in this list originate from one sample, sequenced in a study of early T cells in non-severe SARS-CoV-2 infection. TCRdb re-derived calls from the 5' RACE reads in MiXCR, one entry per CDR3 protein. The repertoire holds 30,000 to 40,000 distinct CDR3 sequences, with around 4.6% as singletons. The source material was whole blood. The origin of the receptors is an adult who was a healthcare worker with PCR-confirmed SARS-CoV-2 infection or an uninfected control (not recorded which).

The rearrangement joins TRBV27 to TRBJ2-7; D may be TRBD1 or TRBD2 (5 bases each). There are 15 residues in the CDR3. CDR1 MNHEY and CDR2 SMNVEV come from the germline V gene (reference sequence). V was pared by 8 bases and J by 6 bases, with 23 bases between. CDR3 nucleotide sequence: TGTGCCAGCGGACCATTAGGGGTCGGGGAGAGCGAGCAGTACTTC. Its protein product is CASGPLGVGESEQYF.

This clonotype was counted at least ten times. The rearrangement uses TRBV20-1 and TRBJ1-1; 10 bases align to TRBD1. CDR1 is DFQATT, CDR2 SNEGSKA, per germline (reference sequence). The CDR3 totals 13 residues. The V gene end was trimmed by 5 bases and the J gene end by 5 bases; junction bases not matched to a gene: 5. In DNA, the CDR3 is TGCAGTGCTTCCGGGACAGGGGTAACTGAAGCTTTCTTT. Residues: CSASGTGVTEAFF.

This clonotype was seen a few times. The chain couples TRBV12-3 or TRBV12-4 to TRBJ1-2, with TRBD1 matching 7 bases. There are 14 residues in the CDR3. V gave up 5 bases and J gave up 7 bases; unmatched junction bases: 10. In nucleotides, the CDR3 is TGTGCCAGCAGTCCACTCCGGGACAGTTCTGGCTACACCTTC. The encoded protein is CASSPLRDSSGYTF.

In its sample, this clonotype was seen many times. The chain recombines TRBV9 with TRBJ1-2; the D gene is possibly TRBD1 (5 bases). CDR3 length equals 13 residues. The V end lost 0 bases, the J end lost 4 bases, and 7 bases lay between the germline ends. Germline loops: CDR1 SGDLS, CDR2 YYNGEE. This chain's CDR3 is CASSVVGTYGYTF. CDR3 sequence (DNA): TGTGCCAGCAGCGTAGTGGGGACCTATGGCTACACCTTC.

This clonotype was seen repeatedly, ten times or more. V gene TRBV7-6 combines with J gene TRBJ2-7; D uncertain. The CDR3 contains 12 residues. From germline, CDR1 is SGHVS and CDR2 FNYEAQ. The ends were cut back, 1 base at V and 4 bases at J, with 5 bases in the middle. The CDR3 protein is CASSLEEYEQYF. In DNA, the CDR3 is TGTGCCAGCAGCTTAGAAGAATACGAGCAGTACTTC.